This T cell receptor (beta chain) derives from a study of early T cells in non-severe SARS-CoV-2 infection. Overall study: Sequencing input comprised bulk RNA from unsorted whole blood; chain pairing was not available.

Deletions cut 1 base from V and 0 bases from J, with 12 bases between. Germline assignment: CDR1 SGDLS and CDR2 YYNGEE. The CDR3 is 16 amino acids. This clonotype was counted many times. What it binds is not known. Study conclusions and caveats: Using VDJdb, the matching emphasized anti-spike CD8 responses while missing private and CD4 specificities.

Molecules of cDNA were individually given unique molecular identifiers that were attached to them. A single record per CDR3 protein comes from TCRdb applying MiXCR to the 5' RACE reads. This table has 25,000 to 30,000 distinct CDR3 sequences, roughly 5.1% appearing once. Sequencing was done on a sample of whole blood. The chain links TRBV9 to TRBJ2-3; TRBD2 is a possible D gene (6 bases). The receptor's source is an adult who was a healthcare worker with PCR-confirmed SARS-CoV-2 infection or an uninfected control (not recorded which). The DNA of the CDR3 is TGTGCCAGCAGCGTATCGAGCGGGCTTAGCACAGATACGCAGTATTTT. Translation: CASSVSSGLSTDTQYF.